This is a list of T cell receptor beta chains from one sample in a study of PD-1 blockade in mismatch repair-deficient tumors. Repertoires were generated with immunoSEQ multiplex PCR, while TCRdb's copy carries only in-frame clones and drops some. The sample shows 120,000 or so clones, roughly 90% of them seen only once. The source was peripheral blood, collected approximately 69 weeks after starting pembrolizumab. All receptors derive from an adult with mismatch repair-deficient cancer. Each CDR3 is given with its conserved first and last residue. The order of the fields is V gene, D gene, clone size, J gene, CDR3 protein, CDR3 DNA. The D gene is left open where the match is weak. Clone size is shown for a subset of rows, as once, few, many or a class of expanded clone.

TRBV4-3	TRBD2	NA	TRBJ2-2	CASSQARASGKLGGELFF	TGCGCCAGCAGCCAAGCCCGAGCTAGCGGGAAACTCGGCGGGGAGCTGTTTTTT
TRBV12-5	TRBD1	NA	TRBJ1-1	CASGLIVQGDYTEAFF	TGTGCTAGTGGTTTGATCGTACAGGGGGATTACACTGAAGCTTTCTTT
TRBV19	TRBD1	NA	TRBJ2-3	CASSMRQGAGDTQYF	TGTGCCAGTAGTATGAGACAGGGGGCAGGAGATACGCAGTATTTT
TRBV5-8	TRBD1	NA	TRBJ2-3	CASSRTGFRDTQYF	TGTGCCAGCAGTCGGACAGGGTTTCGGGATACGCAGTATTTT
TRBV6-6	NA	NA	TRBJ1-2	CASSSGASDYGYTF	TGTGCCAGCAGCTCAGGGGCCTCTGACTATGGCTACACCTTC
TRBV6-1	NA	NA	TRBJ2-7	CASSEVGGAEQYF	TGTGCCAGCAGTGAAGTAGGAGGGGCCGAGCAGTACTTC
TRBV7-2	TRBD1	NA	TRBJ2-7	CASSRGTGYQWDEQYF	TGTGCCAGCAGCCGTGGGACAGGTTACCAATGGGACGAGCAGTACTTC
TRBV7-3	NA	NA	TRBJ2-1	CASSLRTTNEQFF	TGTGCCAGCAGCTTACGGACTACCAATGAGCAGTTCTTC
TRBV6-5	TRBD1	NA	TRBJ2-5	CASSYGDRGMETQYF	TGTGCCAGCAGTTACGGGGACAGGGGAATGGAGACCCAGTACTTC
TRBV11-2	NA	NA	TRBJ2-3	CASSYKTLRSLTDTQYF	TGTGCCAGCAGCTACAAAACCCTTAGGAGTCTCACAGATACGCAGTATTTT
TRBV11-3	TRBD2	NA	TRBJ2-1	CASSLDLGTRGYNEQFF	TGTGCCAGCAGCTTAGATTTGGGGACTAGGGGTTACAATGAGCAGTTCTTC
TRBV29-1	TRBD2	NA	TRBJ2-1	CSVAGGRDEQFF	TGCAGCGTAGCGGGAGGGCGCGATGAGCAGTTCTTC
TRBV4-3	TRBD2	NA	TRBJ2-7	CASSQEEIGAAGYEQYF	TGCGCCAGCAGCCAAGAGGAGATAGGAGCAGCGGGATACGAGCAGTACTTC
TRBV5-6	NA	NA	TRBJ2-1	CASSLDWRRYNEQFF	TGTGCCAGCAGCTTGGATTGGCGGAGATACAATGAGCAGTTCTTC
TRBV14	NA	NA	TRBJ1-2	CASSQYAGPNYGYTF	TGTGCCAGCAGCCAATATGCGGGCCCCAACTATGGCTACACCTTC
TRBV2	TRBD2	NA	TRBJ2-1	CASSAPLAGDNEQFF	TGTGCCAGCAGTGCCCCACTAGCGGGAGACAATGAGCAGTTCTTC
TRBV25-1	NA	many	TRBJ2-5	CASSERGTGETQYF	TGTGCCAGCAGTGAGAGGGGCACGGGGGAGACCCAGTACTTC
TRBV19	TRBD1	NA	TRBJ2-7	CASSIQGQGVYEQYF	TGTGCCAGTAGTATACAGGGACAGGGGGTCTACGAGCAGTACTTC
TRBV10-3	NA	NA	TRBJ2-7	CAIREAGSTYEQYF	TGTGCCATCAGGGAGGCGGGATCGACCTACGAGCAGTACTTC
TRBV19	TRBD1	NA	TRBJ2-1	CASSIQGESLAGEFF	TGTGCCAGTAGTATTCAGGGGGAGAGTTTGGCAGGAGAGTTCTTC
TRBV4-1	NA	NA	TRBJ2-7	CASSQDPGIDEQYF	TGCGCCAGCAGCCAAGATCCAGGGATTGACGAGCAGTACTTC
TRBV5-1	TRBD1	NA	TRBJ2-4	CASSADRALAKNIQYF	TGCGCCAGCAGCGCCGACAGGGCACTAGCCAAAAACATTCAGTACTTC
TRBV6-1	TRBD1	NA	TRBJ1-2	CASTPGIEDRVNTF	TGTGCCAGCACCCCGGGGATAGAGGACAGGGTGAACACCTTC
TRBV5-6	TRBD2	NA	TRBJ2-1	CASSPKTSGIIYEQFF	TGTGCCAGCAGCCCTAAGACTAGCGGGATTATCTATGAGCAGTTCTTC
TRBV27	NA	once	TRBJ1-2	CASSLQPNYGYTF	TGTGCCAGCAGTTTACAGCCTAACTATGGCTACACCTTC
TRBV4-1	TRBD1	NA	TRBJ1-4	CASRPPGQGAGEKLFF	TGCGCCAGCAGACCCCCGGGACAGGGGGCGGGGGAAAAACTGTTTTTT
TRBV4-1	NA	NA	TRBJ2-5	CASSQVARAQETQYF	TGCGCCAGCAGCCAAGTAGCTAGGGCCCAAGAGACCCAGTACTTC
TRBV6-5	NA	once	TRBJ1-5	CASSYSMDWNQPQHF	TGTGCCAGCAGTTACTCGATGGACTGGAATCAGCCCCAGCATTTT
TRBV7-6	NA	NA	TRBJ2-7	CASSLAQGGSYEQYF	TGTGCCAGCAGCTTAGCTCAGGGGGGGTCCTACGAGCAGTACTTC
TRBV27	NA	NA	TRBJ2-6	CASRGGSAGANVLTF	TGTGCCAGCAGGGGGGGTTCGGCTGGGGCCAACGTCCTGACTTTC
TRBV30	NA	NA	TRBJ1-1	CAWTGPNTEAFF	TGTGCCTGGACAGGCCCGAACACTGAAGCTTTCTTT
TRBV27	TRBD2	NA	TRBJ2-3	CASSLGTSGTDTQYF	TGTGCCAGCAGTTTGGGGACTAGCGGCACAGATACGCAGTATTTT
TRBV7-6	TRBD2	NA	TRBJ2-1	CASSRTSGRADEQFF	TGTGCCAGCAGCCGGACTAGCGGGAGGGCAGATGAGCAGTTCTTC
TRBV27	TRBD1	NA	TRBJ2-2	CASSFYDRATGELFF	TGTGCCAGCAGTTTTTATGACAGGGCCACTGGGGAGCTGTTTTTT
TRBV6-6	NA	NA	TRBJ2-1	CASSYMDGNEQFF	TGTGCCAGCAGTTACATGGACGGCAATGAGCAGTTCTTC
TRBV19	TRBD2	NA	TRBJ2-1	CASSTSGRWAEQFF	TGTGCCAGTAGTACTAGCGGGAGGTGGGCTGAGCAGTTCTTC
TRBV28	NA	NA	TRBJ2-3	CASSFGVQYF	TGTGCCAGCAGTTTTGGTGTGCAGTATTTT
TRBV30	NA	NA	TRBJ2-4	CAWSLHSLPLIQYF	TGTGCCTGGAGTCTTCACAGCCTCCCGCTAATTCAGTACTTC
TRBV28	NA	NA	TRBJ2-3	CASSFWRQITDTQYF	TGTGCCAGCAGTTTTTGGAGACAGATAACAGATACGCAGTATTTT
TRBV6-5	NA	NA	TRBJ1-5	CASSYSRASNQPQHF	TGTGCCAGCAGTTACTCCCGGGCCAGCAATCAGCCCCAGCATTTT
TRBV4-1	TRBD2	once	TRBJ2-2	CASSHIAGPNTGELFF	TGCGCCAGCAGCCACATAGCGGGACCGAACACCGGGGAGCTGTTTTTT
TRBV4-3	NA	once	TRBJ2-1	CASSQFSDLNEQFF	TGCGCCAGCAGCCAATTTAGCGATCTCAATGAGCAGTTCTTC
TRBV5-4	TRBD1	NA	TRBJ2-7	CASSLDPGTVSSYEQYF	TGTGCCAGCAGCTTGGACCCGGGGACAGTGAGCTCCTACGAGCAGTACTTC
TRBV28	NA	NA	TRBJ2-5	CASSYSPETQYF	TGTGCCAGCAGTTATAGCCCAGAGACCCAGTACTTC
TRBV7-2	NA	NA	TRBJ2-5	CASSSSLIHYQETQYF	TGTGCCAGCAGCTCGTCATTGATACACTACCAAGAGACCCAGTACTTC
TRBV5-1	TRBD2	NA	TRBJ2-7	CASSYSTGTSLYEQYF	TGCGCCAGCAGCTACTCTACCGGGACTAGTCTCTACGAGCAGTACTTC
TRBV13	TRBD1	NA	TRBJ2-2	CASSLVRGRGTGELFF	TGTGCCAGCAGCTTAGTCAGGGGGCGAGGCACCGGGGAGCTGTTTTTT
TRBV5-6	TRBD1	NA	TRBJ1-4	CASSHQGQGLNEKLFF	TGTGCCAGCAGCCACCAAGGACAGGGACTAAATGAAAAACTGTTTTTT
TRBV30	NA	NA	TRBJ2-5	CAWSPRAKSQEETQYF	TGTGCCTGGAGTCCGAGGGCCAAGTCCCAAGAGGAGACCCAGTACTTC
TRBV7-9	NA	once	TRBJ2-2	CASSLAGSNGELFF	TGTGCCAGCAGCTTAGCTGGCTCCAACGGGGAGCTGTTTTTT
TRBV6-1	NA	NA	TRBJ2-4	CASHLRKGSKNIQYF	TGTGCCAGCCATTTACGGAAGGGGTCCAAAAACATTCAGTACTTC
TRBV4-3	NA	NA	TRBJ2-7	CASSQDWGASSYEQYF	TGCGCCAGCAGCCAAGATTGGGGGGCTTCCAGCTACGAGCAGTACTTC
TRBV11-3	TRBD1	NA	TRBJ2-7	CASSLGQGDYEQYF	TGTGCCAGCAGCTTAGGGCAGGGGGATTACGAGCAGTACTTC
TRBV14	NA	NA	TRBJ1-2	CASSQDPTKLFGYTF	TGTGCCAGCAGCCAAGACCCCACCAAATTGTTTGGCTACACCTTC
TRBV30	NA	once	TRBJ2-7	CAWSVRRVGGEQYF	TGTGCCTGGAGTGTACGGAGGGTAGGAGGCGAGCAGTACTTC